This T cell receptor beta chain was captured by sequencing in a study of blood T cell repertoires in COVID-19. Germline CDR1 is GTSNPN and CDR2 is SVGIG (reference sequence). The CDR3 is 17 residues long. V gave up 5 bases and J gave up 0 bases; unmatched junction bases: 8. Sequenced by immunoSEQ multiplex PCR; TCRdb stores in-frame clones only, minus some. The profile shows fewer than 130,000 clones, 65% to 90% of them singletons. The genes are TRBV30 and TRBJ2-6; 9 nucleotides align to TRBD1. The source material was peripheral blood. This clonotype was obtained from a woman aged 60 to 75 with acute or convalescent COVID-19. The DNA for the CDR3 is TGTGCCTGGGTCCGGGACAGGGTCCCCTCTGGGGCCAACGTCCTGACTTTC. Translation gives CAWVRDRVPSGANVLTF.